One and the same sample provided the 29 T cell receptor beta chains below, sequenced in a study of blood T cells in healthy people across ages. Then a second PCR, running roughly 7 to 12 cycles, was carried out with a sample-barcoded 5' primer and a J-beta primer mix. TCRdb reanalysed the 5' RACE reads using MiXCR and keeps one entry per CDR3 protein. This table has around 1,000,000 distinct CDR3 sequences, under 30% appearing once. These data also formed part of another study, on T cells of mothers and their children.

The sample comprised blood. These receptors all stem from a girl aged 2 to 10 in good health.

This clonotype was counted a few times. The chain employs TRBV29-1 and TRBJ2-1, with D possibly being TRBD2 (5 bases). From germline, CDR1 is SQVTM and CDR2 ANQGSEA. Deletions cut 3 bases from V and 5 bases from J, with 14 bases between. This CDR3 is 14 amino acids long. The chain's CDR3 is CSVEIHPGDNEQFF. DNA for the CDR3: TGCAGCGTTGAGATCCACCCCGGGGACAATGAGCAGTTCTTC.

This clonotype was seen a handful of times. The chain joins TRBV28 to TRBJ1-5; D might be TRBD1 (6 bases). CDR3 length: 13 residues. V was trimmed by 10 bases and J by 7 bases, leaving 17 bases between them. Germline values: CDR1 MDHEN, CDR2 SYDVKM. The CDR3, as DNA: TGTGCCAACTCAGGGGCGCGGGGCCAGCCCCAGCATTTT. This codes for CANSGARGQPQHF.

This clonotype was seen a handful of times. The chain combines TRBV6-6 with TRBJ1-2; D possibly corresponds to TRBD1 (5 bases). V was trimmed by 5 bases and J by 10 bases, leaving 17 bases between them. This CDR3 has 13 residues. The germline V gene has CDR1 MNHNY and CDR2 SVGAGI (reference sequence). CDR3 coding DNA: TGTGCCAGCAGTACCGGGGCGGGGAATGACTACACCTTC. Translating gives CASSTGAGNDYTF.

The chain is built from TRBV7-3 and TRBJ2-2; D is uncertain. V dropped 2 bases and J dropped 0 bases, with 10 bases sitting between them. The CDR3 consists of 16 residues. Germline CDR1 SGHTA, CDR2 FQGTGA. The CDR3 region has the DNA TGTGCCAGCAGCTTAGTCCCTGAAACGAACACCGGGGAGCTGTTTTTT. Protein product: CASSLVPETNTGELFF.

V is TRBV6-1 and J is TRBJ2-5; weak D call: TRBD1 (6 bases). The J call may be in error: the DNA end matches TRBJ2-7 better. Germline V gives CDR1 MNHNS, CDR2 SASEGT. The CDR3 covers 16 residues. The CDR3 reads CASSEGPGEPYYEQYF. CDR3 coding DNA: TGTGCCAGCAGTGAAGGGCCAGGGGAGCCCTACTACGAGCAGTACTTC.

This clonotype was observed a handful of times. The chain joins TRBV20-1 to TRBJ2-4; D not resolved. The germline V gene encodes CDR1 DFQATT and CDR2 SNEGSKA (reference sequence). This CDR3 is built from 12 residues. V lost 0 bases and J lost 7, with 7 bases in between. CDR3 residues: CSARDFLNIQYF. CDR3 nucleotides: TGCAGTGCTAGAGATTTTTTGAACATTCAGTACTTC.

This clonotype was seen a few times. The chain uses TRBV6-1 and TRBJ2-4, with D perhaps TRBD2 (5 bases). The CDR3 covers 11 residues. The germline V and J ends were trimmed by 9 bases and 3 bases, with 6 bases remaining between them. CDR1 and CDR2 from the germline V gene are MNHNS and SASEGT. For the CDR3, the DNA is TGTGCCAGGACTAACAAAAACATTCAGTACTTC. Amino acid sequence: CARTNKNIQYF.

This clonotype was counted between two and nine times. The J gene is TRBJ2-3, the V gene TRBV20-1, with D uncertain. V lost 5 bases and J 2 bases, leaving 11 bases between the germline ends. Germline values: CDR1 DFQATT, CDR2 SNEGSKA (reference sequence). CDR3 size: 13 residues. As DNA, the CDR3 is TGCAGTGCTCCCAGACCCCTCACAGATACGCAGTATTTT. It is translated as CSAPRPLTDTQYF.

V usage is TRBV6-5 and J usage is TRBJ2-1, with D tentatively TRBD1 (6 bases). The germline V and J ends were trimmed by 4 bases and 9 bases, with 13 bases remaining between them. This CDR3 is built from 13 residues. The germline V gene encodes CDR1 MNHEY and CDR2 SVGAGI. Written as DNA, the CDR3 is TGTGCCAGCAGTTTCAGGGGTTATAGTGAGCAGTTCTTC. Protein product: CASSFRGYSEQFF.

This sequence joins TRBV2 and TRBJ2-3, with 9 bases lining up with TRBD2. V trimming: 8 bases; J trimming: 8 bases; junction bases outside the gene matches: 8. CDR3 length equals 13 residues. Germline V gene sequence: CDR1 SNHLY, CDR2 FYNNEI. CDR3 amino acids: CASLSGRTGTQYF. CDR3 sequence (DNA): TGTGCCAGCTTAAGCGGGAGGACGGGTACGCAGTATTTT.

In this sample, this clonotype turned up a few times. The V call is TRBV20-1, the J call TRBJ1-1; D unclear. V was pared by 0 bases and J by 1 base, with 12 bases between. CDR3 length equals 15 residues. Germline V lookup: CDR1 DFQATT, CDR2 SNEGSKA (reference sequence). The CDR3 region is CSARDLLSENTEAFF. DNA for the CDR3: TGCAGTGCTAGAGATCTTCTCTCCGAGAACACTGAAGCTTTCTTT.

This clonotype has just a few counts. The chain couples TRBV6-1 to TRBJ2-5; D gene unclear. CDR3 length: 14 residues. Germline CDR1 is MNHNS and CDR2 is SASEGT. Trimming removed 4 bases from V and 4 bases from J, with 13 bases in between. CDR3 in DNA: TGTGCCAGCAGTGCCCAGGTCGATGGAGAGACCCAGTACTTC. Its translation is CASSAQVDGETQYF.

In this sample, this clonotype turned up a few times. V gene TRBV6-2 or TRBV6-3 combines with J gene TRBJ2-5; tentatively, D is TRBD2 (6 bases). V lost 6 bases and J 4 bases, leaving 12 bases between the germline ends. CDR3 length: 13 amino acids. The germline CDR1 and CDR2 sequences are MNHEY and SVGEGT. Here the CDR3 DNA reads TGTGCCAGCAGCCGCGGGGTATCAGAGACCCAGTACTTC. Translation gives CASSRGVSETQYF.

In nucleotides, the CDR3 is TGCAGCGTTGGTGCCAGGCGGGATTCACCCCTCCACTTT. Translation gives CSVGARRDSPLHF. This chain connects TRBV29-1 to TRBJ1-6, with D hard to call. Germline lookup yields CDR1 SQVTM and CDR2 ANQGSEA. Trimming took 4 bases from V and 8 from J, leaving 12 bases between them. The length of the CDR3 is 13 residues. The entire variable domain, with the rest obtained from reference TRBV29-1 and TRBJ1-6, is as follows: SAVISQKPSRDICQRGTSLTIQCQVDSQVTMMFWYRQQPGQSLTLIATANQGSEATYESGFVIDKFPISRPNLTFSTLTVSNMSPEDSSIYLCSVGARRDSPLHFGNGTRLTVT.

This chain connects TRBV15 to TRBJ1-3, with D perhaps matching TRBD1 (6 bases). Germline-derived CDR1 and CDR2 are LNHNV and YYDKDF (reference sequence). The CDR3 covers 15 residues. The V and J ends lost 1 base and 2 bases respectively, with 9 bases between them. The CDR3: CATSRARGTGNTIYF. CDR3 nucleotides: TGTGCCACCAGCAGAGCCAGGGGCACTGGAAACACCATATATTTT.

In its sample, this clonotype was seen a few times. This sequence joins TRBV19 and TRBJ1-6; possible D gene TRBD1, 6 bases. Trimming took 11 bases from V and 10 from J, leaving 30 bases between them. The CDR3 spans 17 residues. Looked up from germline, CDR1 is LNHDA and CDR2 is SQIVND (reference sequence). The CDR3 loop is CAQVSWGRNRQGSPLHF. The DNA for the CDR3 is TGTGCCCAGGTCTCCTGGGGGCGCAACCGCCAAGGGTCACCCCTCCACTTT.

The chain has TRBV29-1 and TRBJ2-5; a possible D gene is TRBD1 (5 bases). CDR1 is SQVTM and CDR2 is ANQGSEA in the germline V gene. This CDR3 region has 13 residues. Trimming stripped 4 bases from V and 14 bases from J, with 23 bases between. The CDR3 sequence: CSVAGAASYEHYF. CDR3 in DNA: TGCAGCGTTGCTGGGGCAGCTTCCTACGAGCATTACTTC. Full variable domain (remainder filled in from reference TRBV29-1 and TRBJ2-5): SAVISQKPSRDICQRGTSLTIQCQVDSQVTMMFWYRQQPGQSLTLIATANQGSEATYESGFVIDKFPISRPNLTFSTLTVSNMSPEDSSIYLCSVAGAASYEHYFGPGTRLLVL.

This clonotype has a single count. Mismatch with germline at one junction end may stem from a read error. The rearrangement uses TRBV12-3 or TRBV12-4 and TRBJ1-4, with D uncertain. The CDR3 sequence is 13 residues long. CDR3 protein: CASLAPTNEKLFF. DNA of the CDR3: TGCGCCAGCTTAGCCCCAACTAATGAAAAACTGTTTTTT.

This clonotype was seen only a few times. The chain combines TRBV20-1 with TRBJ1-5, with D maybe TRBD1 (6 bases). The CDR3 is 13 residues long. The germline CDR1 and CDR2 sequences are DFQATT and SNEGSKA (reference sequence). Trimming cost V 3 bases and J 7 bases, with 13 bases left between them. Written as DNA, the CDR3 is TGCAGTGCTAGTAAGGGGGGAGGGCAGCCCCAGCATTTT. This translates into CSASKGGGQPQHF.

Only a few counts were recorded for this clonotype. The junction departs from the called germline gene at one end, perhaps through a read error. The CDR3 bases are TGTGCCAGCAGTATCTCCAGCGGGATTCGCAGGCTCTTC. This sequence encodes CASSISSGIRRLF. The rearrangement joins TRBV28 to TRBJ2-1; 7 bases are a match to TRBD2. The CDR3 sequence is 13 residues long. Germline assignment: CDR1 MDHEN and CDR2 SYDVKM.

V is TRBV12-3 or TRBV12-4 and J is TRBJ2-7; 9 positions agree with TRBD2. V lost 5 bases and J lost 7; bases outside the gene matches: 12. The CDR3 is 15 amino acids. The CDR3 DNA follows: TGTGCCAGCAGTCCTTTCCTAGCGGGATCGGGGGAGCAGTACTTC. As protein: CASSPFLAGSGEQYF.

This clonotype was observed a handful of times. V and J are TRBV6-5 and TRBJ2-3; 10 bases are a match to TRBD2. V shed 6 bases and J 6 bases; nucleotides not matched to a gene: 9. Germline V gene data show CDR1 as MNHEY and CDR2 as SVGAGI. This CDR3 is built from 15 residues. CDR3: CASRTGTSEMDTQYF. CDR3 nucleotide sequence: TGTGCCAGCAGGACCGGGACTAGCGAGATGGATACGCAGTATTTT.

V usage is TRBV29-1 and J usage is TRBJ2-5; D call uncertain. The DNA matches TRBJ2-1 better at its end, which makes the J call doubtful. CDR3 size: 12 residues. In germline, CDR1 is SQVTM, CDR2 ANQGSEA. The CDR3 nucleotides read TGCAGCGTTGAGGGCCCTTACAATGAGCAGTTCTTC. It is translated as CSVEGPYNEQFF.

The rearrangement joins TRBV7-8 to TRBJ2-5, with a weak D call TRBD2 (5 bases). V lost 4 bases, J lost 3 bases, and 21 bases lay in between. Germline assignment: CDR1 SGHVS and CDR2 FQNEAQ. The CDR3 extends over 17 amino acids. The CDR3 sequence: CASSYKEGTSWEETQYF. The CDR3 region has the DNA TGTGCCAGCAGCTACAAAGAGGGTACTAGTTGGGAAGAGACCCAGTACTTC. Looking up the rest from reference TRBV7-8 and TRBJ2-5 gives the full variable domain: GAGVSQSPRYKVAKRGQDVALRCDPISGHVSLFWYQQALGQGPEFLTYFQNEAQLDKSGLPSDRFFAERPEGSVSTLKIQRTQQEDSAVYLCASSYKEGTSWEETQYFGPGTRLLVL.

This clonotype was counted a few times. This sequence joins TRBV29-1 and TRBJ1-1, with 8 bases fitting TRBD1. V lost 6 bases to trimming and J lost 8 bases; unmatched junction nucleotides: 11. CDR1 is SQVTM and CDR2 is ANQGSEA in the germline V gene. CDR3 size: 13 residues. The CDR3 loop reads CSVETDRASEAFF. CDR3 DNA sequence: TGCAGCGTCGAGACGGACAGGGCGTCCGAAGCTTTCTTT.

This clonotype was observed a handful of times. The rearrangement joins TRBV20-1 to TRBJ2-5; 9 nucleotides agree with TRBD2. This CDR3 region has 14 residues. The trim removed 0 bases at V and 4 bases at J, leaving 3 bases unmatched. Germline-derived CDR1 and CDR2 are DFQATT and SNEGSKA (reference sequence). CDR3 sequence reads: CSARDQLAGETQYF. CDR3 in DNA: TGCAGTGCTAGAGATCAACTAGCGGGAGAGACCCAGTACTTC.

This clonotype came up a few times. The chain employs TRBV2 and TRBJ2-5; 8 bases map to TRBD1. The tail of the sequence fits TRBJ2-7 better, so the J call may be wrong. Germline CDR1 reads SNHLY; CDR2 reads FYNNEI. This CDR3 contains 15 residues. In DNA, the CDR3 is TGTGCCAGCAGTGAATCCCAGGGGGCTTTCTACGAGCAGTACTTC. Amino acid sequence: CASSESQGAFYEQYF.

The V gene is TRBV20-1, the J gene TRBJ2-3; D may be TRBD2 (5 bases). CDR1 and CDR2 (germline): DFQATT, SNEGSKA (reference sequence). This CDR3 region has 14 residues. V was cut by 6 bases and J by 5 bases, with 18 bases left in between. The CDR3 loop reads CSAHQVGGGDTQYF. CDR3 bases: TGCAGTGCCCACCAAGTAGGTGGAGGAGATACGCAGTATTTT.

This clonotype showed up just a few times. V and J are TRBV13 and TRBJ2-7, with TRBD1 as a possible D gene (6 bases). Trimming left V 5 bases short and J 3 bases short, with 14 bases between. The CDR3 has 14 amino acids. Germline CDR1 reads PRHDT; CDR2 reads FYEKMQ (reference sequence). CDR3 sequence (DNA): TGTGCCAGCAGCGCGCCACAGGGAATCTACGAGCAGTACTTC. Its translation: CASSAPQGIYEQYF.